This passage covers 21 T cell receptor beta chains from one sample sequenced in a study of cytomegalovirus exposure and HLA in healthy donors. The primer mix had 60 Vbeta and 13 Jbeta primers. Some clones are missing from TCRdb's copy, which holds only in-frame ones; the method was immunoSEQ multiplex PCR. The sample comprises more than 90,000 clones, around 76% of which are singletons, and around 0.63% rests with the top ten. Specimen: PBMCs. The receptors shown here come from a man aged 25-45 years in good health and CMV-seronegative.

The rearrangement links TRBV7-9 to TRBJ2-3, with 11 bases matching TRBD2. The germline V gene has CDR1 SEHNR and CDR2 FQNEAQ (reference sequence). The CDR3 runs to 14 residues. Trimming cost V 11 bases and J 6 bases; bases outside gene matches: 10. CDR3 loop: CAGGTSGGGDTQYF. CDR3 nucleotide sequence: TGTGCCGGCGGGACTAGCGGCGGTGGGGATACGCAGTATTTT.

This clone was detected a few times. This chain uses TRBV6-6 with TRBJ1-5, with TRBD1 as a possible D gene (6 bases). Trimming took off 6 bases at V and 0 bases at J, with 9 bases between the two ends. There are 14 residues in the CDR3. CDR1 MNHNY and CDR2 SVGAGI come from the germline V gene (reference sequence). The CDR3 loop reads CASRQGYSNQPQHF. The CDR3 coding sequence is TGTGCCAGCAGACAGGGTTATAGCAATCAGCCCCAGCATTTT.

The chain is built from TRBV19 and TRBJ2-3, with D perhaps TRBD2 (5 bases). The CDR3 totals 14 residues. Per the germline V gene, CDR1 is LNHDA and CDR2 is SQIVND (reference sequence). Trimming took off 3 bases at V and 4 bases at J, with 11 bases between the two ends. In nucleotides, the CDR3 is TGTGCCAGTAGTATGTTGCCTAGCCCAGATACGCAGTATTTT. Its protein product is CASSMLPSPDTQYF.

This chain connects TRBV2 to TRBJ1-5, with TRBD1 identical over 10 bases. J was trimmed by 2 bases and V by 6 bases; bases with no gene match: 4. The germline V gene has CDR1 SNHLY and CDR2 FYNNEI. This CDR3 is 15 amino acids long. The CDR3 bases are TGTGCCAGCAGGGTCGGGACAGGGGGCAATCAGCCCCAGCATTTT. The encoded protein is CASRVGTGGNQPQHF.

This clone ranks as medium-sized. The chain uses TRBV5-1 and TRBJ2-7, with 7 nucleotides matching TRBD1. In germline, CDR1 is SGHRS, CDR2 YFSETQ. This CDR3 region has 14 residues. The junction had 7 bases not matched to a gene; V was cut back by 2 bases and J by 5 bases. DNA for the CDR3: TGCGCCAGCAGCTTAATGACAGGGTGGGACGAGCAGTACGTC. Protein sequence: CASSLMTGWDEQYV.

The gene calls are TRBV11-2 and TRBJ2-5, with a possible D match to TRBD2 (5 bases). V lost 1 base to trimming and J lost 7 bases, with 13 bases between them. Looked up from germline, CDR1 is SGHAT and CDR2 is FQNNGV. The CDR3 runs 14 residues. The CDR3 loop is CASSLGLIEGTQYF. In DNA, the CDR3 is TGTGCCAGCAGCTTAGGGTTAATAGAGGGGACCCAGTACTTC.

V usage is TRBV19 and J usage is TRBJ2-5; D not resolved. Per germline, CDR1 LNHDA and CDR2 SQIVND (reference sequence). The V end was cut by 4 bases, the J end by 4 bases, with 10 bases between. This CDR3 is built from 13 residues. CDR3 loop: CASSNARPETQYF. DNA for the CDR3: TGTGCCAGTAGTAACGCCAGGCCAGAGACCCAGTACTTC.

V and J are TRBV6-5 and TRBJ2-2, with D unclear. Trimming cost V 0 bases and J 7 bases, with 6 bases left between them. The CDR3 is 13 amino acids. CDR1 is MNHEY, CDR2 SVGAGI, per germline. CDR3 coding DNA: TGTGCCAGCAGTTACTCGTATAACGGGGAGCTGTTTTTT. Its protein product is CASSYSYNGELFF.

This clone was counted ten times or more. The chain couples TRBV10-3 to TRBJ2-5; TRBD2 aligns across 9 bases. The V and J ends lost 3 bases and 7 bases, in that order; junction bases with no gene match: 9. Germline V gives CDR1 ENHRY, CDR2 SYGVKD. The CDR3 consists of 15 residues. CDR3 region: CAISEKSAGGPTQYF. CDR3 DNA sequence: TGTGCCATCAGTGAAAAAAGTGCGGGAGGGCCGACCCAGTACTTC.

The V and J genes are TRBV2 and TRBJ1-6, with D possibly matching TRBD1 (5 bases). V shed 7 bases and J shed 0 bases, with 16 bases lying between them. The germline V gene has CDR1 SNHLY and CDR2 FYNNEI. The CDR3 totals 17 residues. The CDR3 nucleotides read TGTGCCAGCATGGGCCCGGAGGGGTCCTCCTATAATTCACCCCTCCACTTT. This gives the protein CASMGPEGSSYNSPLHF.

The chain recombines TRBV7-9 with TRBJ2-3, with 9 bases identical to TRBD2. This CDR3 is 17 amino acids long. Trimming removed 2 bases from V and 2 bases from J; junction bases left unmatched: 8. Germline assignment: CDR1 SEHNR and CDR2 FQNEAQ (reference sequence). In DNA form, the CDR3 reads TGTGCCAGCAGCTTACCCTGGGCTAGCGGGAACACAGATACGCAGTATTTT. Translation gives CASSLPWASGNTDTQYF.

This clone was observed a handful of times. CDR3 loop: CASSVAGVETQYF. The CDR3 region has the DNA TGTGCCAGCAGCGTAGCGGGAGTTGAGACCCAGTACTTC. The chain has TRBV9 and TRBJ2-5, with a weak D call TRBD2 (6 bases). This CDR3 contains 13 residues. V lost 0 bases to trimming and J lost 5 bases, with 8 bases between them. Germline V gene data show CDR1 as SGDLS and CDR2 as YYNGEE. Looking up the rest from reference TRBV9 and TRBJ2-5 gives the full variable domain: DSGVTQTPKHLITATGQRVTLRCSPRSGDLSVYWYQQSLDQGLQFLIQYYNGEERAKGNILERFSAQQFPDLHSELNLSSLELGDSALYFCASSVAGVETQYFGPGTRLLVL.

The chain uses TRBV19 and TRBJ1-5, with TRBD1 matching 8 bases. Germline-derived CDR1 and CDR2 are LNHDA and SQIVND (reference sequence). This CDR3 region has 14 residues. V lost 4 bases, J lost 6 bases, and 5 bases stayed unmatched. CDR3 nucleotides: TGTGCCAGTAGTACCGGACAGGGTCCTCAGCCCCAGCATTTT. Translated, it gives CASSTGQGPQPQHF.

The chain is built from TRBV7-2 and TRBJ2-1; a possible D gene is TRBD2 (6 bases). Between the trimmed V and J ends, which lost 5 bases and 6 bases, there was a span of 20 bases. Germline CDR1 is SGHTA and CDR2 is FQGNSA. The CDR3 covers 16 residues. The CDR3: CASSPRGLWSRNEQFF. The CDR3 coding sequence is TGTGCCAGCAGCCCCCGGGGACTTTGGTCTCGCAATGAGCAGTTCTTC.

This clone was seen just once. The chain carries TRBV13 and TRBJ1-1; tentatively, D is TRBD1 (5 bases). Trimming removed 3 bases at V and 1 base at J, with 9 bases between. CDR3 length equals 14 residues. CDR1 and CDR2 (germline): PRHDT, FYEKMQ (reference sequence). The CDR3 DNA sequence: TGTGCCAGCAGCTTGTTCAGGGAGAACACTGAAGCTTTCTTT. Amino acid sequence: CASSLFRENTEAFF.

The V call is TRBV7-3, the J call TRBJ2-3; 8 nucleotides line up with TRBD2. The germline gives CDR1 SGHTA, CDR2 FQGTGA. V shed 1 base and J 5 bases; nucleotides not matched to a gene: 8. This CDR3 is built from 16 residues. The CDR3 sequence: CASSLSASGLGDTQYF. The CDR3 DNA follows: TGTGCCAGCAGCTTAAGTGCTAGCGGGCTGGGAGATACGCAGTATTTT.

This clone was seen just once. The rearrangement joins TRBV11-3 to TRBJ1-1, with unresolved D. Germline V gives CDR1 SGHNT, CDR2 YENEEA. The CDR3 consists of 15 residues. Trimming removed 1 base from V and 0 bases from J, with 9 bases in between. CDR3: CASSLGSQMNTEAFF. CDR3 nucleotide sequence: TGTGCCAGCAGCTTAGGTTCTCAGATGAACACTGAAGCTTTCTTT.

This clone was picked up a small number of times. The chain joins TRBV4-3 to TRBJ1-3; D is unclear. Germline V gives CDR1 LGHNA, CDR2 YSLEER. The CDR3 is 12 residues long. Trimming shortened V by 6 bases and J by 2 bases, and 5 bases separated the two germline ends. CDR3 sequence (DNA): TGCGCCAGCAGGAAGCCTGGAAACACCATATATTTT. Amino acid sequence: CASRKPGNTIYF.

The J gene is TRBJ1-1, the V gene TRBV4-3; 7 bases are a match to TRBD1. Germline CDR1 reads LGHNA; CDR2 reads YSLEER. V lost 2 bases and J lost 2; bases outside the gene matches: 8. CDR3 length equals 16 residues. The CDR3, as DNA: TGCGCCAGCAGCCAAACTAAGGGACAGAAAAACACTGAAGCTTTCTTT. Its protein product is CASSQTKGQKNTEAFF.

The J gene is TRBJ2-1, the V gene TRBV5-1; 7 bases match TRBD1. The V gene's germline CDR1 is SGHRS and CDR2 YFSETQ. The V gene end was trimmed by 5 bases and the J gene end by 10 bases; junction bases not matched to a gene: 3. This CDR3 is built from 11 residues. CDR3 sequence (DNA): TGCGCCAGCAGGAGGGACAGCGAGCAGTTCTTC. The encoded protein is CASRRDSEQFF.

The chain is built from TRBV7-9 and TRBJ2-6, with 7 bases fitting TRBD2. The CDR3 is 18 amino acids. In germline, CDR1 is SEHNR, CDR2 FQNEAQ (reference sequence). Losses at the gene ends were 2 bases for V and 1 base for J; bases not matched to a gene: 8. The CDR3 nucleotides are TGTGCCAGCAGCTTATCGGGCGGGGGTCAATCTGGGGCCAACGTCCTGACTTTC. This codes for CASSLSGGGQSGANVLTF.